The entry that follows covers one T cell receptor beta chain sequence. Its antigen is as yet unknown. This record belongs to a study of cytomegalovirus exposure and HLA in healthy donors. Study overall: Among the 350 to 400 donors who were genotyped, over 70% fell in the genetic ancestry cluster that is associated with self-reported Caucasian donors.

PCR was performed using 60 Vbeta and 13 Jbeta primers. Clones were sequenced by immunoSEQ multiplex PCR, and TCRdb holds only the in-frame ones, with some missing. This sample's clone table lists 60,000 to 75,000 clones. Per the germline V gene, CDR1 is SNHLY and CDR2 is FYNNEI. This CDR3 has 14 residues. Germline trimming cut 6 bases from V and 6 bases from J; bases unmatched to any gene: 5. Study conclusions and caveats: Per published accounts, TCR beta sequences correctly predicted the HLA-A and HLA-B alleles of most subjects. Reportedly, cytomegalovirus status was diagnosed with high sensitivity and specificity. Among immune exposure information, only CMV serostatus was available.

The V call is TRBV2, the J call TRBJ1-5, with 10 positions matching TRBD1. This receptor was obtained from a female donor in good health and CMV-seropositive. The sample taken for sequencing was PBMCs. Here the CDR3 DNA reads TGTGCCAGCAGCCTGACAGGGGGCGGTCAGCCCCAGCATTTT. Translated: CASSLTGGGQPQHF.